A selection of T cell receptor beta chains follows, all from one sample in a study of T cell clonotyping in hematopoietic cell transplantation. The table came from immunoSEQ multiplex PCR; TCRdb's copy has only in-frame clones and leaves some out. The sample shows some 10,000 clones, 45% to 55% of them seen only once. The material sequenced was peripheral blood mononuclear cells, taken 100 days after allogeneic stem cell transplant. The receptors were gathered from a female patient aged 50-59 years who had an allogeneic stem cell transplant from an unrelated donor, so the T cells may come from the graft donor. Some clones in this sample may be carry-over from other donors' samples. The CDR3 runs from the conserved cysteine through the conserved F or W. A D gene is named only where the DNA matches it firmly. The listing skips clone size in some rows; elsewhere it reads once, few, many or a size class.

cdr3_nt cdr3_aa v_call d_call clone_size j_call
TGTGCCAGCAGCCTGCATATGCTCCAGGGTGGTGAAAAACTGTTTTTT CASSLHMLQGGEKLFF TRBV5-8 . . TRBJ1-4
TGTGCCAGCAGTGATGCAGATACGCAGTATTTT CASSDADTQYF TRBV25-1 . few TRBJ2-3
TGTGCCAGCAGCCAAGATTTACAGGGGACGGAAAAACTGTTTTTT CASSQDLQGTEKLFF TRBV4-2 TRBD1 . TRBJ1-4
TGTGCTAGCAGCTCCTTTGCAGGGGGCACCGGGGAGCTGTTTTTT CASSSFAGGTGELFF TRBV7-7 TRBD1 . TRBJ2-2
TGCGCCAGCAGCCCGGGACTAGCGGGAGCCTACGAGCAGTACTTC CASSPGLAGAYEQYF TRBV4-3 TRBD2 few TRBJ2-7
TGTGCTCTAATAGCGGGAGCTTCCTCCTACGAGCAGTACTTC CALIAGASSYEQYF TRBV30 TRBD2 . TRBJ2-7
TGTGCCTGGAGTGTAGATCGGAACACTGAAGCTTTCTTT CAWSVDRNTEAFF TRBV30 . few TRBJ1-1
TGTGCCTGGAGCGATACAGGGGAGGGCGAGCAGTACTTC CAWSDTGEGEQYF TRBV30 . few TRBJ2-7
TGTGCCTGGACCCTAGGGACTGAGCAGCTCTTC CAWTLGTEQLF TRBV30 . . TRBJ2-1
TGTGCCAGCAGTTACATGGGGGCAGGGCAGGACAATGAGCAGTTCTTC CASSYMGAGQDNEQFF TRBV6-5 . once TRBJ2-1
TGTGCCTGGAGTCTGACTCAAAGGGACACCATATATTTT CAWSLTQRDTIYF TRBV30 . . TRBJ1-3
TGTGCCTGGAGGACCCGCCGACGGAGCTCTGGGGCCAACGTCCTGACTTTC CAWRTRRRSSGANVLTF TRBV30 . . TRBJ2-6
TGTGCCTGGACCCGGGGAGGGGGCGTCAATCAGCCCCAGCATTTT CAWTRGGGVNQPQHF TRBV30 TRBD1 . TRBJ1-5
TGCGCCAGCAGCTGGGAAGAGACCCAGTACTTC CASSWEETQYF TRBV5-1 . few TRBJ2-5
TGTGCCACCTACAACTCTGGAAACACCATATATTTT CATYNSGNTIYF TRBV30 . . TRBJ1-3
TGTGCCAGCAGTTACTCAGGGAGTTCAAATTCACCCCTCCACTTT CASSYSGSSNSPLHF TRBV6-5 . . TRBJ1-6
TGTGCCAGCAGCTCGGGACCGAACACTGAAGCTTTCTTT CASSSGPNTEAFF TRBV5-6 . . TRBJ1-1
TGTGCCTGGAGCAGGGGACAGGGGTTGTCACCCCTCCACTTT CAWSRGQGLSPLHF TRBV30 TRBD1 few TRBJ1-6
TGTGCCAGCAGCCAGAGACGGACCCCCTACGAGCAGTACTTC CASSQRRTPYEQYF TRBV28 . few TRBJ2-7
TGTGCCAGCAGTTCCCTTGGCGGGGAGCTGTTTTTT CASSSLGGELFF TRBV6-5 . . TRBJ2-2
TGTGCCTGGAGTTTAGGGACTTCCCCGGGGACTGAAGCTTTCTTT CAWSLGTSPGTEAFF TRBV30 . . TRBJ1-1
TGTGCCAGCAGTTACTCAAATCGGGGGTTAAACTATGGCTACACCTTC CASSYSNRGLNYGYTF TRBV6-5 . . TRBJ1-2
TGTGCCAGCAGCTTAGCGGACAGGGGGCGGTACGAGCAGTACTTC CASSLADRGRYEQYF TRBV7-9 TRBD1 few TRBJ2-7
TGTGCCAGCAGTTACTGGCTAGCGGGAAAGTCTGATACGCAGTATTTT CASSYWLAGKSDTQYF TRBV6-5 TRBD2 . TRBJ2-3
TGCAGCGTTGAGGAGGATCGGCAGTACTTC CSVEEDRQYF TRBV29-1 . . TRBJ2-7
TGTGCCAGCAGTTACGATCAGCCCCAGCATTTT CASSYDQPQHF TRBV2 . . TRBJ1-5
TGTGCCTGGACCTTGGACAGGGGGCATGTATATTTT CAWTLDRGHVYF TRBV30 TRBD1 few TRBJ1-3
TGTGCCAGCAGGTACCTTCGAAGGGTAAGAGAGCCCCAAGAGACCCAGTACTTC CASRYLRRVREPQETQYF TRBV28 . . TRBJ2-5
TGTGCCAGCAGCCCCCCGGACAGTTCCTCCTACAATGAGCAGTTCTTC CASSPPDSSSYNEQFF TRBV13 . . TRBJ2-1
TGTGCCTGGAGTGTTGACAGCTCCTACGAGCAGTACTTC CAWSVDSSYEQYF TRBV30 . . TRBJ2-7
TGTGCCTGGAGACTCCCGGGAGCAACAGATACGCAGTATTTT CAWRLPGATDTQYF TRBV30 . . TRBJ2-3
TGTGCCAGCAGTTTGAAGGGGGGAGTAGGCGAGCAGTACTTC CASSLKGGVGEQYF TRBV6-5 . few TRBJ2-7
TGTGCCATCAGTGTTGAAAGGGCGATAGGAGGCTACACCTTC CAISVERAIGGYTF TRBV10-3 . . TRBJ1-2
TGCAGCGTGGGAACAACTCTAGCGAGAGAGACCCAGTACTTC CSVGTTLARETQYF TRBV29-1 . few TRBJ2-5
TGCGCCAGCAGCCGGAGTAGCGGGGACTACGAGCAGTACTTC CASSRSSGDYEQYF TRBV4-3 TRBD2 . TRBJ2-7
TGTGCCTGGGACATGAAGGGAGGTTCACCCCTCCACTTT CAWDMKGGSPLHF TRBV30 . . TRBJ1-6
TGTGCCTGGAGCCGGACTAGCGGGGGGGTTGAGCAGTTCTTC CAWSRTSGGVEQFF TRBV30 TRBD2 few TRBJ2-1
TGTGCCTGGAGTAACGACTGGGAGCAGTACTTC CAWSNDWEQYF TRBV30 . . TRBJ2-7
TGTGCCGCCTCCCGACAGGGGCTCGACTATGGCTACACCTTC CAASRQGLDYGYTF TRBV25-1 TRBD1 once TRBJ1-2
TGTGCCTGGAGTGTAACAACAGGGGAAGGCTACACCTTC CAWSVTTGEGYTF TRBV30 TRBD1 . TRBJ1-2
TGTGCCTGGAGTCCGGGGTACTACAATGAGCAGTTCTTC CAWSPGYYNEQFF TRBV30 . . TRBJ2-1
TGTGCCAGCAGCTCCCGGATCCGGGGGGGAAACACCATATATTTT CASSSRIRGGNTIYF TRBV7-2 . once TRBJ1-3
TGTGCCAGCAGCGTAGCTCCAAGAAACTATGGCTACACCTTC CASSVAPRNYGYTF TRBV9 . . TRBJ1-2
TGTGCCAGCAGTGCCACAGAGACCCAGTACTTC CASSATETQYF TRBV25-1 . . TRBJ2-5
TGTGCCAGCAGCCTCCGGGCAGGGGGAAAAAAAGAGCAGTTCTTC CASSLRAGGKKEQFF TRBV6-5 TRBD1 once TRBJ2-1
TGCAGCGCCGACGACGACAGGGACCAAGAGACCCAGTACTTC CSADDDRDQETQYF TRBV29-1 TRBD1 few TRBJ2-5
TGTGCCAGCAGCCAAAACAGGGACAGCCAAGCTTTCTTT CASSQNRDSQAFF TRBV6-5 TRBD1 . TRBJ1-1
TGTGCCTGGAGTGTAACGGGGTCTCACTCTGGAAACACCATATATTTT CAWSVTGSHSGNTIYF TRBV30 . . TRBJ1-3
TGTGCCAGCAGCTCTTGGACCTCGGGGTATGAGCAGTTCTTC CASSSWTSGYEQFF TRBV7-3 . . TRBJ2-1
TGTGCCTGGAGCTCGGGACAGGATAATTCACCCCTCCACTTT CAWSSGQDNSPLHF TRBV30 TRBD1 . TRBJ1-6
TGTGCCAGCAGCTTAAAACGGGGGGAGGGCGAGCAGTACTTC CASSLKRGEGEQYF TRBV7-2 TRBD2 few TRBJ2-7
TGTGCCAGCAGTGCCCGGACAGGGGGGATCGGGAACATTCAGTACTTC CASSARTGGIGNIQYF TRBV27 TRBD1 few TRBJ2-4
TGCGCCAGCAGCTTAAGGGAGGAGGAGAGCACTGAAGCTTTCTTT CASSLREEESTEAFF TRBV5-1 . large TRBJ1-1
TGTGCTAGCAGCTTAGGTACCTCCGGTTCTACGGAGCAGTATTTT CASSLGTSGSTEQYF TRBV7-7 . . TRBJ2-3
TGTGCCTGGGACCGACTGGCGAGGGGAGCTTTCTTT CAWDRLARGAFF TRBV30 . few TRBJ1-1
TGTGCCAGCAGCCGACAGGGGGCGAACACCGGGGAGCTGTTTTTT CASSRQGANTGELFF TRBV6-5 TRBD1 . TRBJ2-2